The 29 T cell receptor beta chains reported below all come from one sample, sequenced in a study of T cell responses to AZD1222 COVID-19 vaccine. Only in-frame clones appear in the TCRdb table, and some are missing; sequencing was by immunoSEQ multiplex PCR. This sample carries around 110,000 clones, 90% to 95% of them seen once, and the ten largest clones take about 3%. This material consisted of peripheral blood, taken on day 0 of AZD1222 vaccination. The receptors derive from an adult in good health.

The chain carries TRBV7-9 and TRBJ2-1; 8 bases agree with TRBD2. CDR3 length equals 15 residues. The germline gives CDR1 SEHNR, CDR2 FQNEAQ (reference sequence). The V segment lost 5 bases and the J segment 3 bases; nucleotides outside the gene matches: 6. CDR3 sequence: CASSRAGEIYNEQFF. The CDR3 DNA follows: TGTGCCAGCAGCCGAGCGGGAGAAATCTACAATGAGCAGTTCTTC.

The chain employs TRBV19 and TRBJ1-2, with D unresolved. V dropped 5 bases and J dropped 4 bases, with 14 bases sitting between them. The CDR3 has 14 amino acids. In germline, CDR1 is LNHDA, CDR2 SQIVND (reference sequence). This chain's CDR3 is CASSSSDDIYGYTF. CDR3 DNA sequence: TGTGCCAGTAGTTCCTCGGATGATATCTATGGCTACACCTTC.

The chain joins TRBV18 to TRBJ2-5, with TRBD2 identical over 9 bases. J gave up 4 bases and V 1 base, and 1 base lay outside the gene matches. The CDR3 spans 14 residues. Germline lookup yields CDR1 KGHSH and CDR2 LQKENI. The CDR3 spells CASSPLTSGETQYF. CDR3 bases: TGTGCCAGCTCACCACTGACTAGCGGAGAGACCCAGTACTTC.

The CDR3 protein is CASSYPRASGRQDTQYF. Here the CDR3 DNA reads TGTGCCAGCAGTTACCCGAGGGCTAGCGGGAGGCAAGATACGCAGTATTTT. This chain links TRBV6-2 or TRBV6-3 with TRBJ2-3; 11 bases map to TRBD2. Germline assignment: CDR1 MNHEY and CDR2 SVGEGT. The CDR3 length is 17 residues. The J segment lost 5 bases and the V segment lost 2 bases, leaving 9 bases of the junction unmatched.

Of note for this clone: Because it lacks the conserved phenylalanine or tryptophan at the end, this CDR3 is likely a read error. V gene TRBV27 combines with J gene TRBJ1-2; perhaps TRBD1 as D (5 bases). This CDR3 contains 14 residues. Germline V lookup: CDR1 MNHEY, CDR2 SMNVEV (reference sequence). Between the trimmed V and J ends, which lost 6 bases and 4 bases, there was a span of 15 bases. CDR3 nucleotide sequence: TGTGCCAGCAGGCCGCGACAGCCCGGCTATGGCTACACCCTC. This sequence encodes CASRPRQPGYGYTL.

The J gene is TRBJ2-7, the V gene TRBV6-5; D tentatively fits TRBD1 or TRBD2 (5 bases each). V was pared by 6 bases and J by 2 bases, with 17 bases between. This CDR3 is built from 15 residues. CDR1 and CDR2 (germline): MNHEY, SVGAGI. In nucleotides, the CDR3 is TGTGCCAGCAGCCTACTGGGGACGAATCCCTACGAGCAGTACTTC. Its translation: CASSLLGTNPYEQYF.

This sequence joins TRBV7-8 and TRBJ2-1, with 7 nucleotides matching TRBD2. The CDR3 totals 17 residues. From germline, CDR1 is SGHVS and CDR2 FQNEAQ. The V gene end was trimmed by 2 bases and the J gene end by 3 bases; junction bases not matched to a gene: 10. The chain's CDR3 is CASSLLGGRGLYNEQFF. CDR3 coding DNA: TGTGCCAGCAGCTTATTAGGCGGGAGAGGTCTCTACAATGAGCAGTTCTTC.

CDR3 DNA sequence: TGTGCCAGTAGTATAGTACTTTGGACTAGCGAAAACAATGAGCAGTTCTTC. It codes for CASSIVLWTSENNEQFF. The chain links TRBV19 to TRBJ2-1; TRBD2 aligns across 9 bases. The CDR3 contains 17 residues. Trimming removed 1 base from V and 5 bases from J; junction bases left unmatched: 9. CDR1 is LNHDA and CDR2 is SQIVND in the germline V gene (reference sequence).

The V and J genes are TRBV30 and TRBJ2-3; D may match TRBD1 or TRBD2 (5 bases each). This CDR3 contains 13 residues. Germline-derived CDR1 and CDR2 are GTSNPN and SVGIG (reference sequence). Trimming shortened V by 0 bases and J by 5 bases, and 9 bases separated the two germline ends. The CDR3 here is CAWSVLRGDTQYF. The CDR3 nucleotides read TGTGCCTGGAGTGTACTGAGGGGAGATACGCAGTATTTT.

The V gene is TRBV6-1, the J gene TRBJ1-5; D is ambiguous. The CDR3 totals 14 residues. V lost 3 bases and J 2 bases, leaving 8 bases between the germline ends. Germline values: CDR1 MNHNS, CDR2 SASEGT. DNA of the CDR3: TGTGCCAGCAGTGACCAGAGTCGCAATCAGCCCCAGCATTTT. Translated: CASSDQSRNQPQHF.

The genes are TRBV3-1 (or the pseudogene TRBV3-2) and TRBJ2-5; 15 nucleotides match TRBD2. J gave up 4 bases and V 4 bases, and 7 bases lay outside the gene matches. The CDR3 length is 17 residues. Germline loops: CDR1 LGHDT, CDR2 YNNKEL (reference sequence). The CDR3 is CASSLLGLAGGGETQYF. The CDR3 nucleotides read TGTGCCAGCAGCCTCCTGGGACTAGCGGGAGGTGGAGAGACCCAGTACTTC.

The chain combines TRBV19 with TRBJ2-3, with 10 bases identical to TRBD2. Germline CDR1 reads LNHDA; CDR2 reads SQIVND (reference sequence). The CDR3 runs to 17 residues. With V trimmed by 2 bases and J by 5 bases, 10 bases remained unmatched. This CDR3 reads CASSIFSAGGPGDTQYF. CDR3 bases: TGTGCCAGTAGTATATTTTCAGCGGGAGGGCCCGGAGATACGCAGTATTTT.

The chain is built from TRBV29-1 and TRBJ1-4; no definite D call. Germline V gene sequence: CDR1 SQVTM, CDR2 ANQGSEA. The CDR3 extends over 11 amino acids. V lost 0 bases and J lost 10, with 6 bases in between. The CDR3 sequence is CSVEDGGKLFF. The CDR3 DNA sequence: TGCAGCGTTGAAGACGGAGGAAAACTGTTTTTT.

This clone appeared a single time. V usage is TRBV5-1 and J usage is TRBJ1-3; D uncertain. Per germline, CDR1 SGHRS and CDR2 YFSETQ. V gave up 0 bases and J gave up 2 bases, with 9 bases separating them. The CDR3 covers 15 residues. The CDR3 region has the DNA TGCGCCAGCAGCTTGGGGCAGCTTACTGGAAACACCATATATTTT. Protein: CASSLGQLTGNTIYF.

The rearrangement joins TRBV3-1 (or the pseudogene TRBV3-2) to TRBJ1-2; D perhaps matches TRBD1 (6 bases). The CDR3 consists of 15 residues. CDR1 is LGHDT and CDR2 is YNNKEL in the germline V gene (reference sequence). V shed 4 bases and J shed 1 base, with 13 bases lying between them. The CDR3 here is CASSLQGGGNYGYTF. CDR3 coding DNA: TGTGCCAGCAGCCTACAGGGAGGTGGTAACTATGGCTACACCTTC.

The V and J genes are TRBV6-5 and TRBJ1-1; D call uncertain. The CDR3 consists of 12 residues. Germline-derived CDR1 and CDR2 are MNHEY and SVGAGI. Trimming pared 5 bases from V and 0 bases from J, leaving 4 bases between. CDR3 loop: CASSTLNTEAFF. The CDR3 region has the DNA TGTGCCAGCAGTACATTGAACACTGAAGCTTTCTTT.

V is TRBV2 and J is TRBJ2-1; 7 positions agree with TRBD1. In germline, CDR1 is SNHLY, CDR2 FYNNEI. The CDR3 spans 14 residues. V was pared by 7 bases and J by 0 bases, with 3 bases of the junction left unmatched. DNA of the CDR3: TGTGCCAGCAATAGGGACAGCTCCTACAATGAGCAGTTCTTC. This sequence encodes CASNRDSSYNEQFF.

This chain links TRBV28 with TRBJ2-1; 10 bases align to TRBD2. CDR1 is MDHEN and CDR2 is SYDVKM in the germline V gene. J was trimmed by 7 bases and V by 1 base; bases with no gene match: 10. The CDR3 has 17 amino acids. CDR3 amino acids: CASSLLVASGSDNEQFF. The DNA for the CDR3 is TGTGCCAGCAGTTTATTGGTGGCTAGCGGGAGTGATAATGAGCAGTTCTTC.

This chain uses TRBV21-1 with TRBJ2-7. TRBV21-1 is a pseudogene segment. The CDR3 length is 17 residues. CDR3 DNA sequence: TGTGCCAGCAGAAATCTCCTTCCCGGGACGGGTCTAGTCGAGCAGTACTTC. This codes for CASRNLLPGTGLVEQYF.

The chain uses TRBV10-3 and TRBJ1-6; TRBD1 agrees at 8 bases. Trimming at V came to 10 bases and at J to 8 bases, leaving 7 bases not matched to a gene. The CDR3 is 13 residues long. The germline V gene has CDR1 ENHRY and CDR2 SYGVKD. CDR3 sequence: CATRTGSDSPLHF. CDR3 coding DNA: TGTGCCACACGGACAGGGAGCGATTCACCCCTCCACTTT.

The CDR3 region is CASSRASGFYNEQFF. CDR3 nucleotides: TGTGCCAGCAGCCGGGCTAGCGGGTTTTACAATGAGCAGTTCTTC. The chain carries TRBV9 and TRBJ2-1, with 8 bases fitting TRBD2. Per the germline V gene, CDR1 is SGDLS and CDR2 is YYNGEE. V lost 4 bases, J lost 4 bases, and 7 bases stayed unmatched. CDR3 size: 15 residues. Variable domain in full (rest from reference TRBV9 and TRBJ2-1): DSGVTQTPKHLITATGQRVTLRCSPRSGDLSVYWYQQSLDQGLQFLIQYYNGEERAKGNILERFSAQQFPDLHSELNLSSLELGDSALYFCASSRASGFYNEQFFGPGTRLTVL.

The chain links TRBV5-4 to TRBJ2-5; TRBD1 is a possible D gene (5 bases). Germline CDR1 is SGHNT and CDR2 is YYREEE (reference sequence). Trimming cost V 2 bases and J 1 base, with 6 bases left between them. This CDR3 is 13 amino acids long. The DNA of the CDR3 is TGTGCCAGCAGCTTACAGGTCCAAGAGACCCAGTACTTC. It yields the protein CASSLQVQETQYF.

The CDR3 DNA is TGTGCCAGCAGTTTAACGGAGGACCGCTGGAATGAGCAGTTCTTC. This sequence encodes CASSLTEDRWNEQFF. The chain couples TRBV27 to TRBJ2-1, with a tentative D call TRBD2 (5 bases). Germline V gene lookup returns CDR1 MNHEY and CDR2 SMNVEV (reference sequence). V gave up 2 bases and J gave up 7 bases, with 15 bases separating them. CDR3 size: 15 residues.

This clone was seen a handful of times. CDR3 amino acids: CASRRMNTEAFF. The CDR3 DNA is TGTGCCAGCAGGCGGATGAACACTGAAGCTTTCTTT. This rearrangement joins TRBV6-5 to TRBJ1-1; no firm D call. The CDR3 contains 12 residues. Germline V gives CDR1 MNHEY, CDR2 SVGAGI. V was pared by 6 bases and J by 0 bases, with 5 bases between.

This sequence joins TRBV6-5 and TRBJ2-3; 12 nucleotides line up with TRBD2. Germline CDR1 reads MNHEY; CDR2 reads SVGAGI. Trimming at V came to 6 bases and at J to 1 base, leaving 2 bases not matched to a gene. This CDR3 is 15 amino acids long. In nucleotides, the CDR3 is TGTGCCAGCAGCAGGACTAGCGGGGGCACAGATACGCAGTATTTT. This codes for CASSRTSGGTDTQYF.

The CDR3, as DNA: TGTGCCAGGGGAAGGGACTTAGCCACAGATACGCAGTATTTT. This gives the protein CARGRDLATDTQYF. The chain recombines TRBV2 with TRBJ2-3, with TRBD2 as a possible D gene (6 bases). The germline CDR1 and CDR2 sequences are SNHLY and FYNNEI. V lost 9 bases, J lost 2 bases, and 15 bases lay in between. This CDR3 is built from 14 residues.

This clone was seen only once. The V gene is TRBV28, the J gene TRBJ2-4, with 16 positions matching TRBD2. V lost 2 bases and J lost 2; bases outside the gene matches: 3. The CDR3 loop spans 18 amino acids. Germline-derived CDR1 and CDR2 are MDHEN and SYDVKM. CDR3 protein: CASSLGTSGRATKNIQYF. The CDR3 bases are TGTGCCAGCAGTTTAGGGACTAGCGGGAGGGCGACCAAAAACATTCAGTACTTC.

This sequence joins TRBV15 and TRBJ1-4, with 8 bases matching TRBD1. Germline CDR1 is LNHNV and CDR2 is YYDKDF (reference sequence). The trim removed 2 bases at V and 8 bases at J, leaving 10 bases unmatched. CDR3 length: 16 residues. This CDR3 reads CATSRRGRTGGEKLFF. The CDR3 nucleotides read TGTGCCACCAGCAGAAGGGGGCGAACAGGGGGGGAAAAACTGTTTTTT.

The chain couples TRBV28 to TRBJ1-1; 10 bases map to TRBD1. CDR3 size: 18 residues. After removal of 3 bases from V and 0 bases from J, the junction contained 10 bases not matched to a gene. Germline CDR1 and CDR2: MDHEN and SYDVKM. The CDR3 reads CASSLVGTGATMNTEAFF. The CDR3 nucleotides read TGTGCCAGCAGTTTGGTTGGGACAGGGGCTACCATGAACACTGAAGCTTTCTTT.